A selection of T cell receptor beta chains follows, all from one sample in a study of radiotherapy plus CTLA-4 blockade in lung cancer. The method was immunoSEQ multiplex PCR; TCRdb's version includes in-frame clones alone and lacks a portion of them. This sample carries roughly 59,000 clones, 72% of them seen once, and the ten largest clones take approximately 8.3%. The sequences come from peripheral blood, collected from a patient treated with radiotherapy plus ipilimumab. These receptors all come from a human donor with non-small cell lung cancer whose response to radiotherapy plus ipilimumab could not be evaluated. The CDR3 runs from the conserved cysteine through the conserved F or W. D genes are given only for firm matches.

CASSATGTDSGNTIYF,TRBD1,TRBJ1-3,TRBV5-1
CASSEGGFADTQYF,NA,TRBJ2-3,TRBV6-1
CASSLGGTVGSGANVLTF,NA,TRBJ2-6,TRBV5-4
CASSLRGTSGEWGAPELFF,TRBD2,TRBJ2-2,TRBV28
CASSQEGRDEYYEQYF,NA,TRBJ2-7,TRBV4-2
CASSDPASGSYNEQFF,TRBD2,TRBJ2-1,TRBV10-1
CASSLPGGMGGYTF,TRBD1,TRBJ1-2,TRBV27
CASSQATGDRYEQYF,TRBD1,TRBJ2-7,TRBV4-3
CASSFLGQGGNQPQHF,TRBD1,TRBJ1-5,TRBV28
CSVEEGRDRSTDTQYF,TRBD1,TRBJ2-3,TRBV29-1
CASSDAGGLSTEAFF,NA,TRBJ1-1,TRBV11-2
CASSFGGTETQYF,NA,TRBJ2-5,TRBV7-2
CASSPRLAGSSYEQYF,TRBD2,TRBJ2-7,TRBV7-6
CASSMNRGNYGYTF,TRBD1,TRBJ1-2,TRBV19
CASSYKAGDLYNSPLHF,NA,TRBJ1-6,TRBV4-2
CASAGGGLAGRGETQYF,TRBD2,TRBJ2-5,TRBV5-4